This TCR beta chain was observed in a study of esophageal squamous cell carcinoma under preoperative chemotherapy (dated by TCRdb to about 2018). Study-level background: Both tumor-infiltrating lymphocytes and peripheral blood T cells had their TCR repertoires profiled in the study. Repertoires were compared between samples taken before and after paclitaxel-nedaplatin therapy. About five patients with primary esophageal squamous cell carcinoma were included in the cohort. The study examined the effect of paclitaxel-nedaplatin chemotherapy on T-cell receptor repertoires in patients with esophageal squamous cell carcinoma. Results and caveats for the whole study, not just this receptor: After chemotherapy, peripheral T cells showed a significant rise in TCR diversity, whereas tumor-infiltrating lymphocytes did not. Immediate and substantial changes in clonotype frequency were induced by paclitaxel-nedaplatin therapy, and contraction rather than amplification was more likely to be observed among abundant clones. Tumor-infiltrating lymphocytes after treatment appeared to come partly from peripheral T cells migrating into the tumor, rather than solely from local clonal changes. A small cohort was used, with only 5 or 6 patients with esophageal squamous cell carcinoma being analyzed.

The time point tag for this specimen amounts to: after preoperative PTX-NDP chemotherapy. Before surgery, patients were given paclitaxel-nedaplatin as preoperative chemotherapy. The library was built by means of PCR. TCRdb records HiSeq X Ten as the sequencer. High-throughput sequencing was used to characterize the TCR repertoires. TCRdb itself trimmed the public reads at Q25 with fastp, ran MiXCR and retained productive beta chains. Entries are consolidated by CDR3 protein sequence, retaining the most common genes and DNA. The sample profile shows some 18,000 distinct CDR3 sequences; more than 45% of them were found once. Of the sample, roughly 30% falls within the top ten clones. Including cysteine and phenylalanine, the CDR3 has 15 amino acids. Only the CDR3 DNA is retained, 45 bases long and in frame from the first base. Here V drops 1 base and J drops 3 bases, and the junction holds 4 bases not matched to any gene. Per the germline V gene, SGHNT is the CDR1 and YENEEA is the CDR2.

This clonotype has ten or more counts. The clone's antigen remains unknown. Per-nucleotide qualities are absent, and no much larger clonotype sits a single base away. The V and J genes are TRBV11-3 and TRBJ2-3, with 7 junctional bases fitting TRBD1. Specimen collection occurred from a patient given preoperative chemotherapy. The TCR originated in a human donor with esophageal squamous cell carcinoma. The donor label of this sample is uncertain. The DNA sequence is TGTGCCAGCAGCTTAGGAACAGGGGATACAGATACGCAGTATTTT. Its protein reads: CASSLGTGDTDTQYF. With the rest looked up from the reference TRBV11-3 and TRBJ2-3 genes rather than sequenced, the full variable domain is EAGVVQSPRYKIIEKKQPVAFWCNPISGHNTLYWYLQNLGQGPELLIRYENEEAVDDSQLPKDRFSAERLKGVDSTLKIQPAELGDSAVYLCASSLGTGDTDTQYFGPGTRLTVL.